The clone carrying this T cell receptor (beta chain) occurred many times. Its specificity is unknown. TCRdb recomputed calls from the RACE reads with MiXCR, one row per CDR3 protein. The repertoire holds under 300,000 distinct CDR3 sequences, with over 8% as singletons. Deletions cut 0 bases from V and 6 bases from J, with 6 bases between. Germline V gene sequence: CDR1 MGHDK, CDR2 SYGVNS. This CDR3 contains 13 residues. This specimen comes from a study of human T cells and chemical hapten exposure. Study context: 2% DPC was applied to approximately 2 cm by approximately 2 cm of upper inner arm skin for sensitization. Points from the study as a whole: Sensitizing with DPC caused no change in TCRs above 1 in 1000 frequency. Significantly more large CDR3 similarity clusters arose among expanded TCRs than among controls. Positive correlation was observed between PT1 expanded TCR counts and patch test score.

Specified time point: pre-sensitization, week 0. The treatment was: therapeutic diphenylcyclopropenone sensitization with weekly scalp DPC. This TCR derives from a woman in her 40s with alopecia areata. Some clones in this sample may be carry-over from other donors' samples. This chain connects TRBV25-1 to TRBJ2-1; D call uncertain. Source: whole blood, taken in connection with sensitization to the hapten diphenylcyclopropenone (DPC). The CDR3 sequence is CASSEYSGNEQFF. In DNA form, the CDR3 reads TGTGCCAGCAGTGAATACTCGGGCAATGAGCAGTTCTTC.